This paragraph covers one TCR beta chain sequence. This clonotype was seen at least ten times. Its cognate antigen has yet to be identified. No base quality information exists; no much larger clone differs at one position. Libraries of naive CD8 T cells were built from approximately 20,000 to 1,000,000 sorted cells, with 10%, 30% or 50% of the purified RNA used. On a BD FACSAria II, naive CD8 T cells were FACS-sorted as CD8+CD4-CCR7+CD45RA+ and collected into RLT Plus buffer. To test detection sensitivity, Jurkat RNA equivalent to roughly nine TCR copies was spiked into samples of about 20,000-1,100,000 naive CD8 T cells. CD8 T cells were enriched using RosetteSep CD8+ T Cell Enrichment Cocktail and Ficoll-Paque, and the enriched cells then underwent ACK red cell lysis. The data were obtained in a study of molecular identifiers for immune sequencing clone quantification (dated by TCRdb to the late 2010s). Background for the entire study: In a replicate experiment, RNA from roughly 20,000 or 100,000 naive CD8 T cells was split into five aliquots, four of which were sequenced. This methods study used CD8 T cells to benchmark TCR RNA copy counting and molecular-identifier clustering-based TCR repertoire sequencing (MIDCIRS). On the study overall, not on this receptor specifically: Spiked-in Jurkat TCR RNA equivalent to a single cell was reported to be detectable even among over 800,000 naive CD8 T cells. About 3 recovered TCR RNA copies per cell were obtained by modeling, versus around 9.8 by digital PCR, implying a capture efficiency of about 30%. When barcode sub-clustering was left out, chimeric consensus sequences inflated TCR diversity, with chimeras reaching as high as 47%. Identical TCR molecules sharing a barcode could cause highly expanded clone sizes to be underestimated. Spiked-in Jurkat TCR RNA (approximately 10 copies' worth), which is not part of the donor repertoire, was contained in the naive libraries. Clones above 20 RNA copies held over 97% of molecules in CMV-specific effector cells but under 1% in naive cells.

The cysteine opens and the phenylalanine closes a CDR3 of 17 amino acids. Solely the CDR3 DNA is kept, with 51 bases framed from the first base. V is cut by 1 base and J by 1 base, and the space between the germline ends is 11 bases. The germline V gene (reference sequence) gives CDR1 as MNHEY and CDR2 as SMNVEV. The library was made by PCR. Reads for this sample came from a NextSeq 500. Preparation of bulk TCR libraries followed a previously described approach, with the TCR primers listed in Table S5. Purification of total RNA was performed with the Qiagen AllPrep DNA/RNA kit. Before analysis, reads from multiple sequencing runs of the same library were pooled. On the study's bioinformatics: Only reads with exact TCR constant sequence were kept, trimmed to 150 nt, and grouped by their 12-nt molecular barcodes. Reads inside each barcode group were sub-clustered using a 15% Levenshtein threshold, and a quality-weighted consensus sequence was constructed for each RNA molecule. Non-functional sequences were excluded, and lower-count sequences lying one edit away from another sequence were also excluded. On the basis of fitting two negative binomial distributions, barcode sub-clusters with fewer than 20% of the maximum read count were discarded. In TCRdb, the public reads were trimmed at Q25 with fastp and aligned with MiXCR, with productive beta chains retained. Each CDR3 protein gets just one entry, which takes the most common genes and DNA from the rows behind it. V and J calls and clone size were set by TCRdb, not the authors. Present in this sample are 400,000 to 600,000 distinct CDR3 sequences, about a quarter of which were seen just once. The ten largest clones capture around 0.76% of the sample.

The receptor chain draws on TRBV27 and TRBJ2-6, with TRBD1 tentatively as D gene (6 bases match). The sequence derives from a human donor in good health. Some libraries in this study had Jurkat cell RNA spiked in. The material sequenced was naive CD8+ T cells from blood, with Jurkat cell RNA spiked in. The cell subset or site label, as the study defines it: FACS-sorted CD8+CD4-CCR7+CD45RA+ naive T cells. CDR3 reads: CASSLLTTGSGANVLTF. The sequenced DNA is TGTGCCAGCAGTTTATTAACCACAGGGTCTGGGGCCAACGTCCTGACTTTC.